The rows below give T cell receptor beta chains drawn from one sample of a study of shared clonotypes between healthy human individuals. Some clones are missing from TCRdb's copy, which holds only in-frame ones; the method was immunoSEQ multiplex PCR. Of about 580,000 clones in the sample, 98% are singletons; the top ten hold 0.3%. The sample comprised naive CD8+ T cells sorted from blood. The receptors come from a man aged 30 to 39 in good health. Both conserved end residues are part of each CDR3. The order of the fields is V gene, D gene, clone size, J gene, CDR3 protein, CDR3 DNA. A D gene is named only where the DNA matches it firmly. Some rows mark clone size as missing; the rest say once, few, many or name a class of expanded clone.

V: TRBV5-1
D: NA
size: once
J: TRBJ2-7
CDR3: CASSLDTGSWGQYF
DNA: TGCGCCAGCAGCCTTGATACAGGGAGTTGGGGGCAGTACTTC

V: TRBV7-8
D: NA
size: NA
J: TRBJ2-7
CDR3: CASSLASSSYEQYF
DNA: TGTGCCAGCAGCTTAGCAAGCTCCTCCTACGAGCAGTACTTC

V: TRBV27
D: NA
size: NA
J: TRBJ2-7
CDR3: CASSLASAYEQYF
DNA: TGTGCCAGCAGTTTGGCGAGCGCCTACGAGCAGTACTTC

V: TRBV6-5
D: TRBD2
size: NA
J: TRBJ2-2
CDR3: CASSYEAGPGELFF
DNA: TGTGCCAGCAGTTACGAAGCGGGGCCCGGGGAGCTGTTTTTT

V: TRBV15
D: NA
size: NA
J: TRBJ1-5
CDR3: CATSRDWEGLPQHF
DNA: TGTGCCACCAGCAGAGATTGGGAGGGTTTGCCCCAGCATTTT

V: TRBV7-2
D: NA
size: NA
J: TRBJ2-1
CDR3: CASSSADYTNEQFF
DNA: TGTGCCAGCAGCTCAGCGGATTATACCAATGAGCAGTTCTTC

V: TRBV7-9
D: TRBD2
size: once
J: TRBJ2-7
CDR3: CASSLSGIGYEQYF
DNA: TGTGCCAGCAGCCTGAGCGGGATTGGGTACGAGCAGTACTTC

V: TRBV9
D: TRBD2
size: NA
J: TRBJ2-1
CDR3: CASSPGGTSGFNEQFF
DNA: TGTGCCAGCAGCCCGGGTGGGACTAGCGGATTCAATGAGCAGTTCTTC

V: TRBV5-4
D: NA
size: NA
J: TRBJ2-7
CDR3: CASSLARGWDEQYF
DNA: TGTGCCAGCAGCTTGGCCCGGGGGTGGGACGAGCAGTACTTC

V: TRBV4-2
D: TRBD2
size: NA
J: TRBJ2-7
CDR3: CASSQDRGLAGYEQYF
DNA: TGTGCCAGCAGCCAAGATAGGGGACTAGCGGGGTACGAGCAGTACTTC

V: TRBV5-5
D: NA
size: NA
J: TRBJ2-3
CDR3: CASSLAPGLQGTDTQYF
DNA: TGTGCCAGCAGCTTGGCACCGGGACTCCAAGGCACAGATACGCAGTATTTT

V: TRBV6-5
D: NA
size: NA
J: TRBJ2-7
CDR3: CASSWGTDEQYF
DNA: TGTGCCAGCAGTTGGGGGACCGACGAGCAGTACTTC

V: TRBV4-1
D: TRBD1
size: NA
J: TRBJ2-7
CDR3: CASSQTGNYEQYF
DNA: TGCGCCAGCAGCCAGACAGGGAATTACGAGCAGTACTTC

V: TRBV6-6
D: NA
size: NA
J: TRBJ2-2
CDR3: CASTRVDRVELFF
DNA: TGTGCCAGCACCCGCGTAGACCGGGTGGAGCTGTTTTTT